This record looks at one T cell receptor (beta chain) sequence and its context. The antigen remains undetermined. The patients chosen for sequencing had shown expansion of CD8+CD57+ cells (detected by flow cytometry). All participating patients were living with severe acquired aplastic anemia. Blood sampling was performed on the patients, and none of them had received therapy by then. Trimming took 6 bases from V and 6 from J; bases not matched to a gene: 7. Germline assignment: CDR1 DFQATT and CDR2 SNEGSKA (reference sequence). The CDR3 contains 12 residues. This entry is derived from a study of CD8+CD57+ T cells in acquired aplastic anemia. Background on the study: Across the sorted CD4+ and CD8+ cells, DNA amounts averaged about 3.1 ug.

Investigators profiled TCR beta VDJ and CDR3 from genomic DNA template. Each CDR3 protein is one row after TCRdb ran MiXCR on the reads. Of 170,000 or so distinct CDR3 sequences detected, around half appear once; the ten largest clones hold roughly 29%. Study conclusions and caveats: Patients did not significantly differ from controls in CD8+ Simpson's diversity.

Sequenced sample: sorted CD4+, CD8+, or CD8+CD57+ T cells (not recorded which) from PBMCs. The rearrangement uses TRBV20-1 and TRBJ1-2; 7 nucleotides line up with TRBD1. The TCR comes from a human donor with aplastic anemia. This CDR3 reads CSALTGEHGYTF. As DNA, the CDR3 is TGCAGTGCCCTTACAGGGGAACATGGCTACACCTTC.